The text below deals with one T cell receptor beta chain. Its specificity is unknown. The data are from a study of cytomegalovirus exposure and HLA in healthy donors. Primers for the PCR totalled 60 Vbeta and 13 Jbeta. The repertoire was sequenced with immunoSEQ multiplex PCR; TCRdb's copy has only in-frame clones and lacks some. This listing includes 150,000 to 250,000 clones. Study-wide findings and caveats: Prior analysis indicated that the majority of TCR beta V segments exhibited productivity approximately 87% or approximately 30% of the time.

V lost 7 bases to trimming and J lost 2 bases, with 15 bases between them. Germline CDR1 LNHDA, CDR2 SQIVND (reference sequence). This CDR3 comprises 15 residues. The sequence came from a boy between 10 and 17 years old in good health and CMV-seronegative. This chain links TRBV19 with TRBJ1-3; D is unresolved. The source material was PBMCs. CDR3 region: CASTPKGVTGNTIYF. The CDR3 DNA reads TGTGCCAGTACCCCCAAGGGAGTAACTGGAAACACCATATATTTT.